This TCR beta chain emerged from a study of spatial heterogeneity in lung cancer. Points from the study as a whole: Ubiquitous expanded tumor TCRs were observed in blood more at resection than follow-up.

In its sample, this clonotype was seen a few times. Its antigen is not identified. The library protocol tagged each TCR cDNA with a unique molecular identifier. TCRdb re-called the 5' RACE reads with MiXCR, one entry per CDR3 protein. This table has some 41,000 distinct CDR3 sequences, nearly 7% appearing once. This CDR3 comprises 15 residues. Germline loops: CDR1 SQVTM, CDR2 ANQGSEA. J gave up 5 bases and V 2 bases, and 6 bases lay outside the gene matches. Time point reported: sample taken at primary tumor resection. Approximately 70 TRACERx patients with early, untreated non-small cell lung cancer donated samples. Whole RNA was taken from tumor, nontumor lung or frozen PBMC; it was then sequenced unsorted.

The source was PBMCs, collected at surgery. The chain couples TRBV29-1 to TRBJ2-3, with 11 nucleotides matching TRBD1. The TCR originated in a female donor with early-stage non-small cell lung cancer. Written as DNA, the CDR3 is TGCAGCGTTGAACCGGGGACAGGGGGTGTAGATACGCAGTATTTT. This sequence encodes CSVEPGTGGVDTQYF.